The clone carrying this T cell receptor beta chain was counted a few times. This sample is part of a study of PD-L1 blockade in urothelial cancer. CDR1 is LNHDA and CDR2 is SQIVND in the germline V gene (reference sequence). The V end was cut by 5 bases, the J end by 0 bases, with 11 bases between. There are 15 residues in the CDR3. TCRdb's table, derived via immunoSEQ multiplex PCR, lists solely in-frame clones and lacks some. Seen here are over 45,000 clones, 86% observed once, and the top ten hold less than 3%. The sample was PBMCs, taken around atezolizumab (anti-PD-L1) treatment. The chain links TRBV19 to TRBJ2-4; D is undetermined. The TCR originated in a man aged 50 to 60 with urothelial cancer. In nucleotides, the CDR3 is TGTGCCAGTAGTGAAGACATACTAGCCAAAAACATTCAGTACTTC. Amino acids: CASSEDILAKNIQYF.